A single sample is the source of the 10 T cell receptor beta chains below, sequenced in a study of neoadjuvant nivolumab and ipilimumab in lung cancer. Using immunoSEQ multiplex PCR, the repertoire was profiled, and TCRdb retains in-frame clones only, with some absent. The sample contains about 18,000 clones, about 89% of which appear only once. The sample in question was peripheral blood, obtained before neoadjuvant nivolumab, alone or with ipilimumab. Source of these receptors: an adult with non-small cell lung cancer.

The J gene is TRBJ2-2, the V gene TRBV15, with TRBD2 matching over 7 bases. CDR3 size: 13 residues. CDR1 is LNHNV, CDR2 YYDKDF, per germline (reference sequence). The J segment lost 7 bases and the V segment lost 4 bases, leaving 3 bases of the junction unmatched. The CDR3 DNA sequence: TGTGCCACCAGCATCGGGGGGTTCGGGGAGCTGTTTTTT. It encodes CATSIGGFGELFF.

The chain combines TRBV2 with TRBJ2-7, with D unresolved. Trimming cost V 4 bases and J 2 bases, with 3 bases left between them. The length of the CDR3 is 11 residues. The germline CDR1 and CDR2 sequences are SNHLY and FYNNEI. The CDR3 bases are TGTGCCAGCAGTGTGACCTACGAGCAGTACTTC. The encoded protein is CASSVTYEQYF. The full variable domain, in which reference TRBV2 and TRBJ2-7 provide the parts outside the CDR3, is EPEVTQTPSHQVTQMGQEVILRCVPISNHLYFYWYRQILGQKVEFLVSFYNNEISEKSEIFDDQFSVERPDGSNFTLKIRSTKLEDSAMYFCASSVTYEQYFGPGTRLTVT.

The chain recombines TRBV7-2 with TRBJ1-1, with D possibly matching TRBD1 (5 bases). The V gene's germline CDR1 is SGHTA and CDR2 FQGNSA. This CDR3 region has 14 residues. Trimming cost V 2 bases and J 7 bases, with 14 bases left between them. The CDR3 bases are TGTGCCAGCAGCTTATACCCAGGGAACGGTGAAGCTTTCTTT. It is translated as CASSLYPGNGEAFF.

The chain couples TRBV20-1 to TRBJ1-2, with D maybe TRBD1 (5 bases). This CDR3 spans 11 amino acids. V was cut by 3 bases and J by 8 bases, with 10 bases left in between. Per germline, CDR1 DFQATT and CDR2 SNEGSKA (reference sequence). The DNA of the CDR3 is TGCAGTGCTAGGGGGCCGTGGGGCTACACCTTC. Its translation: CSARGPWGYTF.

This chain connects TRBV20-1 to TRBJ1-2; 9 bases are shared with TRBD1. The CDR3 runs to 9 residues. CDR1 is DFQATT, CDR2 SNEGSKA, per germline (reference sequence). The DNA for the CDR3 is TGCAGGGCGACAGGGGGGAACACCTTC. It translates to CRATGGNTF.

The CDR3, as DNA: TGTGCCAGCTCACCGAAAGGAGGACCCAGCTCCTACAATGAGCAGTTCTTC. Amino acids: CASSPKGGPSSYNEQFF. The rearrangement links TRBV18 to TRBJ2-1; TRBD2 might be the D (5 bases). With 3 bases removed from V and 0 bases from J, the gap between germline ends came to 15 bases. The CDR3 covers 17 residues. CDR1 is KGHSH, CDR2 LQKENI, per germline.

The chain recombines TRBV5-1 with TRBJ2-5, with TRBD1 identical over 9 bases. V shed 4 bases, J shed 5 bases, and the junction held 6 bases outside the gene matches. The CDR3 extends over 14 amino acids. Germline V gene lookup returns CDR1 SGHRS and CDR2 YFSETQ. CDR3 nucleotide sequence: TGCGCCAGCAGCAACGGACAGGGGCGGGAGACCCAGTACTTC. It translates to CASSNGQGRETQYF.

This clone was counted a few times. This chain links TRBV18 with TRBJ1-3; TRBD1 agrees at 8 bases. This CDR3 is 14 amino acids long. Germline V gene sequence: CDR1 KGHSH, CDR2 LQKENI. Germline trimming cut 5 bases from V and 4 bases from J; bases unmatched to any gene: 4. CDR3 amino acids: CASSSDRGGNTIYF. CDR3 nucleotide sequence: TGTGCCAGCTCATCCGACAGGGGAGGAAACACCATATATTTT.

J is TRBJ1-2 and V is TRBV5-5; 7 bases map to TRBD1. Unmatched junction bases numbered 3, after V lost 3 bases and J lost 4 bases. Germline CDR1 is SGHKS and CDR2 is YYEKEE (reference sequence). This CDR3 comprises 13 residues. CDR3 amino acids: CASSSGQIYGYTF. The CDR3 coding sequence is TGTGCCAGCAGCTCGGGACAGATCTATGGCTACACCTTC.

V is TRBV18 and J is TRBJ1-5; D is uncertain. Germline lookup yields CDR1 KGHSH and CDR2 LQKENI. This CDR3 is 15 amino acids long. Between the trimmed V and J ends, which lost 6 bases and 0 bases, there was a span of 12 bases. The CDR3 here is CASSHEASSNQPQHF. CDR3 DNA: TGTGCCAGCTCCCACGAAGCCTCTAGCAATCAGCCCCAGCATTTT.